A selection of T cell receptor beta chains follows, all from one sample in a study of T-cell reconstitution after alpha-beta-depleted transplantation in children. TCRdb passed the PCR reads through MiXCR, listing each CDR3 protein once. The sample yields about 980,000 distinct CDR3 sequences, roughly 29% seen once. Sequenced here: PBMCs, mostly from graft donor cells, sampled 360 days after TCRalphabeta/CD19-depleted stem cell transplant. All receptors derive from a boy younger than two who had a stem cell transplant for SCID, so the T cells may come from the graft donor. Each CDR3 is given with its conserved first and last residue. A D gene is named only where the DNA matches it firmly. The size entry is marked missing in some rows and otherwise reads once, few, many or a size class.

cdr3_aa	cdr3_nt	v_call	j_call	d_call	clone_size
CASSLKRRGYEQYF	TGTGCCAGCAGTTTGAAGCGTCGAGGCTACGAGCAGTACTTC	TRBV27	TRBJ2-7	.	.
CASSIRQGFCRSPLHF	TGTGCCAGCAGCATCCGACAGGGGTTCTGCAGGTCACCCCTCCACTTT	TRBV21-1	TRBJ1-6	.	.
CASSEGAGRTYEQYF	TGCGCCAGCAGCGAAGGGGCCGGGAGGACCTACGAGCAGTACTTC	TRBV4-1	TRBJ2-7	TRBD2	once
CASSLGSGGPSTDTQYF	TGTGCCAGCAGTTTAGGTTCGGGGGGCCCTAGCACAGATACGCAGTATTTT	TRBV27	TRBJ2-3	.	once
CASSLIALEYNEQFF	TGCGCCAGCAGCTTAATCGCACTCGAGTACAATGAGCAGTTCTTC	TRBV4-3	TRBJ2-1	.	few
CSASGAWTGGAGELFF	TGCAGTGCTAGTGGTGCGTGGACCGGGGGCGCCGGGGAGCTGTTTTTT	TRBV20-1	TRBJ2-2	.	few
CSVELQLSYNEQFF	TGCAGCGTTGAACTACAGCTCTCCTACAATGAGCAGTTCTTC	TRBV29-1	TRBJ2-1	.	.
CASNRRGILYGYTF	TGTGCCAGCAACCGCAGGGGAATTCTCTATGGCTACACCTTC	TRBV5-6	TRBJ1-2	.	few
CSPTSGPLSYNEQFF	TGCAGTCCTACTAGCGGGCCACTCTCCTACAATGAGCAGTTCTTC	TRBV20-1	TRBJ2-1	TRBD2	.
CSALALGKQYF	TGCAGTGCTCTTGCTTTAGGAAAGCAGTATTTT	TRBV20-1	TRBJ2-3	.	many